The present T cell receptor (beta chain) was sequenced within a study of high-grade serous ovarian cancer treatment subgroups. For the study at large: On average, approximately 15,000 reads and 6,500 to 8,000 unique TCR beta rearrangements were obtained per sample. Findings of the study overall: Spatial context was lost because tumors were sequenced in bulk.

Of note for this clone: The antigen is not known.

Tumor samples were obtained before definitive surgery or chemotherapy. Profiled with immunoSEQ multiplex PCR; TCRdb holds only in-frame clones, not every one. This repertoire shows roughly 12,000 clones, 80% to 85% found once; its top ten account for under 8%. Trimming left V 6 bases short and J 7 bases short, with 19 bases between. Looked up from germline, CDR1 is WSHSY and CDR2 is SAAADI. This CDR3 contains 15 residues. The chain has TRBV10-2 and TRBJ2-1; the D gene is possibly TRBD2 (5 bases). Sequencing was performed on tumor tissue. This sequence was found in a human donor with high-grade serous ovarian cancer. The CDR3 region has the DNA TGCGCCAGCAGCGATGGACTCAAGGGTTCTAATGAGCAGTTCTTC. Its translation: CASSDGLKGSNEQFF.